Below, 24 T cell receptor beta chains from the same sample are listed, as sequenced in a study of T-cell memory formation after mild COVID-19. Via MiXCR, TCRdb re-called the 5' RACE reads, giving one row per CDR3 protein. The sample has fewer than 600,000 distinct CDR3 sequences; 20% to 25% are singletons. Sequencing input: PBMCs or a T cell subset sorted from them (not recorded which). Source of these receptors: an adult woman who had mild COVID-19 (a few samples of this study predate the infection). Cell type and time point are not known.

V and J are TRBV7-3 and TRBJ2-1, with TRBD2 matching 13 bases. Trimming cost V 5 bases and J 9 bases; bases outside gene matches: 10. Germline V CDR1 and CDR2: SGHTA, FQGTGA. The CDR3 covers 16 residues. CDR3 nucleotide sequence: TGTGCCAGCAGCCCTATCGGGACTAGCGGGGCGGGTGAGCAGTTCTTC. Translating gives CASSPIGTSGAGEQFF.

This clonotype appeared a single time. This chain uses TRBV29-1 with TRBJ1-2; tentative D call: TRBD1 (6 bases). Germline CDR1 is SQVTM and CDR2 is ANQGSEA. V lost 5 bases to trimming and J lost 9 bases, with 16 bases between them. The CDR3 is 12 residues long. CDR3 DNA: TGCAGCGTTTCACAGGGAACCAATAGCTACACCTTC. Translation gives CSVSQGTNSYTF.

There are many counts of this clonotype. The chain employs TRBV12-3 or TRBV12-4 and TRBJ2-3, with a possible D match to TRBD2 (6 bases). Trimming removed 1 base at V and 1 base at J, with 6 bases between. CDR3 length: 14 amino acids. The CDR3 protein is CASSLGGGTDTQYF. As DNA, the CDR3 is TGTGCCAGCAGTTTAGGGGGGGGCACAGATACGCAGTATTTT.

The CDR3 coding sequence is TGTGCCAGCAAGCCAGGGGCGAACACCGGGGAGCTGTTTTTT. As protein: CASKPGANTGELFF. The V and J genes are TRBV7-9 and TRBJ2-2, with D possibly being TRBD1 (6 bases). The CDR3 extends over 14 amino acids. From germline, CDR1 is SEHNR and CDR2 FQNEAQ (reference sequence). Trimming removed 7 bases from V and 0 bases from J, with 9 bases in between.

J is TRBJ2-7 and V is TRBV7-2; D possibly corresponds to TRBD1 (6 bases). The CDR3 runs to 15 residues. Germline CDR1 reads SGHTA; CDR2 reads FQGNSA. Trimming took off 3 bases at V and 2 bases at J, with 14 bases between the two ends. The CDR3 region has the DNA TGTGCCAGCAGCTTCGCAGGGGCTTTAGCCTACGAGCAGTACTTC. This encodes CASSFAGALAYEQYF.

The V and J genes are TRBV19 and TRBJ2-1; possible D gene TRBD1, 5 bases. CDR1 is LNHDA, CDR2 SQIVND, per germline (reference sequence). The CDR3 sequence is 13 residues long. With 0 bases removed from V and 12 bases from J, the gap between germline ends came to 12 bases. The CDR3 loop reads CASSIEKGWWQFF. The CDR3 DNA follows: TGTGCCAGTAGTATAGAAAAGGGGTGGTGGCAGTTCTTC.

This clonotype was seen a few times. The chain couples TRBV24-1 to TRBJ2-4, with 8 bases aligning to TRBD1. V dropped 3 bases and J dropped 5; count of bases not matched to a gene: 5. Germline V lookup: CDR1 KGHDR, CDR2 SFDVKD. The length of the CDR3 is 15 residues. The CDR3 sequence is CATSDPDREENIQYF. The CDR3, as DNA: TGTGCCACCAGTGATCCGGACAGGGAGGAAAACATTCAGTACTTC.

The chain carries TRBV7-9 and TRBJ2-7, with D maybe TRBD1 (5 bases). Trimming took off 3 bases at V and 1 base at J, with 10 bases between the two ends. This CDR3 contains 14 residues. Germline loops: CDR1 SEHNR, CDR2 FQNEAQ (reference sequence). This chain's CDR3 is CASSLTEQSYEQYF. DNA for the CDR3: TGTGCCAGCAGCTTGACAGAGCAATCCTACGAGCAGTACTTC.

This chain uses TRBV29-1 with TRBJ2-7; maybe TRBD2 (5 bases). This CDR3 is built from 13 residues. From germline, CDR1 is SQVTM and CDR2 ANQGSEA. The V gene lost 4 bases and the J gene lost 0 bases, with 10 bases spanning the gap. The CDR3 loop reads CSVAGAGSYEQYF. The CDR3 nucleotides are TGCAGCGTTGCCGGTGCGGGCTCCTACGAGCAGTACTTC.

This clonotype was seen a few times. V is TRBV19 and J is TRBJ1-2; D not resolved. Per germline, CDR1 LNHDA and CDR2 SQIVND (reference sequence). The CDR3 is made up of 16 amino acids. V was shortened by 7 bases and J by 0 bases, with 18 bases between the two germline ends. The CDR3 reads CASKGGKGATNYGYTF. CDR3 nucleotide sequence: TGTGCCAGTAAGGGAGGGAAGGGAGCTACTAACTATGGCTACACCTTC.

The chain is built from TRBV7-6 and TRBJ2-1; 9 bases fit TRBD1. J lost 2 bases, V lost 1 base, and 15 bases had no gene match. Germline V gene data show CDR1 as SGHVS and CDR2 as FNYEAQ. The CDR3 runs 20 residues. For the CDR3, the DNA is TGTGCCAGCAGCTTAGGGGCCGGGACAGGGATAAGCGGGACCTACAATGAGCAGTTCTTC. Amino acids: CASSLGAGTGISGTYNEQFF.

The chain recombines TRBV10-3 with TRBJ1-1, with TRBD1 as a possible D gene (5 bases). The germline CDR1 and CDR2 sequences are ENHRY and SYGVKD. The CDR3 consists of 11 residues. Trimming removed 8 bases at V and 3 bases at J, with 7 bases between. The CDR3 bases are TGTGCCATCGTAGGGGACACTGAAGCTTTCTTT. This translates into CAIVGDTEAFF.

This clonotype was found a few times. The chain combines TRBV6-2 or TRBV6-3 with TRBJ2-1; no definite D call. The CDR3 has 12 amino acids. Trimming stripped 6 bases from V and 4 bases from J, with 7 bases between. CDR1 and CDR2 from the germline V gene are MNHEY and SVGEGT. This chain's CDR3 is CASSNHYNEQFF. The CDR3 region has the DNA TGTGCCAGCAGCAACCATTACAATGAGCAGTTCTTC.

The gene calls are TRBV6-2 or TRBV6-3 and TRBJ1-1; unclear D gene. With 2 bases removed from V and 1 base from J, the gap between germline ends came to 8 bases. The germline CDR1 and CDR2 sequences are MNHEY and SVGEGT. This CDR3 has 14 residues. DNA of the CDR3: TGTGCCAGCAGTTACACCCCAGGGAACACTGAAGCTTTCTTT. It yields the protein CASSYTPGNTEAFF.

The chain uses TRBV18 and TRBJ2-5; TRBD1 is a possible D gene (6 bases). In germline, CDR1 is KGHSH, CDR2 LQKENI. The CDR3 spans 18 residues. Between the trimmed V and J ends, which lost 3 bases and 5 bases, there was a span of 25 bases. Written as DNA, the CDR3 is TGTGCCAGCTCACCCCGGGACACTGGCCAGCAGCCTTGGGAGACCCAGTACTTC. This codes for CASSPRDTGQQPWETQYF.

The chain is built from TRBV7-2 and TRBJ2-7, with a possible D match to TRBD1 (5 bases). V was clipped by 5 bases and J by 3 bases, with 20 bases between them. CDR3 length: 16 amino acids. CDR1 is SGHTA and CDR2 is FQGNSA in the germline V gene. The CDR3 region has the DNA TGTGCCAGCAGCCTAAGTGCAGGGAACACTAACTACGAGCAGTACTTC. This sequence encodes CASSLSAGNTNYEQYF.

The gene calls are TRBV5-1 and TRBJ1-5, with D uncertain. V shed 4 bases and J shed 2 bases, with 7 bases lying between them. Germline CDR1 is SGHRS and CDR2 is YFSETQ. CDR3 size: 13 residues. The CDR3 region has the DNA TGCGCCAGCAGCGAGTGGGGCAATCAGCCCCAGCATTTT. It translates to CASSEWGNQPQHF.

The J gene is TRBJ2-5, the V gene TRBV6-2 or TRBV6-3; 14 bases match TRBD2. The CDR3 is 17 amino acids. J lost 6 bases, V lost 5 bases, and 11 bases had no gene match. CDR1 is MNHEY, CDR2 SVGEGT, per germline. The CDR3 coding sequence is TGTGCCAGCAGTGAGTTCGGGACTAGCGGGAGTCTACAGACCCAGTACTTC. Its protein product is CASSEFGTSGSLQTQYF.

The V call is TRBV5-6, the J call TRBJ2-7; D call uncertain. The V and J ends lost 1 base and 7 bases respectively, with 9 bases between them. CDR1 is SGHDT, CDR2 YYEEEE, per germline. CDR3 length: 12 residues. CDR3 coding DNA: TGTGCCAGCAGCTTGACTCCTCCTGAGCAGTACTTC. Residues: CASSLTPPEQYF.

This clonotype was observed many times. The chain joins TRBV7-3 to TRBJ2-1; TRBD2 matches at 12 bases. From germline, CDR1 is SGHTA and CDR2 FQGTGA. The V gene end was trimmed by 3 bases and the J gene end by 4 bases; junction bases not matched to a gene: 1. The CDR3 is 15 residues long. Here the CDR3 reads CASSLGTSGYNEQFF. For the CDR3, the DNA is TGTGCCAGCAGCTTGGGGACTAGCGGGTACAATGAGCAGTTCTTC. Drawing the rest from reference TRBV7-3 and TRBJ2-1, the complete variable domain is GAGVSQTPSNKVTEKGKYVELRCDPISGHTALYWYRQSLGQGPEFLIYFQGTGAADDSGLPNDRFFAVRPEGSVSTLKIQRTERGDSAVYLCASSLGTSGYNEQFFGPGTRLTVL.

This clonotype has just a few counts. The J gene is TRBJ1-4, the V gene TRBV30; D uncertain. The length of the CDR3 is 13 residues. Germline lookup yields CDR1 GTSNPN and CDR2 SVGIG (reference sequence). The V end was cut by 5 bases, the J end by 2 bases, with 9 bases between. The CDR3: CAWSLGTNEKLFF. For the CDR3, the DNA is TGTGCCTGGTCCCTTGGGACTAATGAAAAACTGTTTTTT.

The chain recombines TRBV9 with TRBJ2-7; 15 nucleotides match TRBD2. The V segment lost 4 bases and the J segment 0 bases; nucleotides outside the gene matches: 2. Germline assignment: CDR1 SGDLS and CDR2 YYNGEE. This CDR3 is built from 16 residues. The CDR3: CASSRTSGGVSYEQYF. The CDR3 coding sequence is TGTGCCAGCAGCCGGACTAGCGGGGGGGTCTCCTACGAGCAGTACTTC.

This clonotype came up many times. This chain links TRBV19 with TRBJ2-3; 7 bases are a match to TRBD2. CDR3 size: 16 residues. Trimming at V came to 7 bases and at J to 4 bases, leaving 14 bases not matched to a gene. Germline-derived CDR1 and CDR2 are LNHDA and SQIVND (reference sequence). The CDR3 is CASKSTPSGTSDTQYF. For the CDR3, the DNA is TGTGCCAGTAAGTCCACCCCTAGCGGTACTTCAGATACGCAGTATTTT.

CDR3 loop: CASSHTGGFTEAFF. CDR3 bases: TGTGCCAGCAGCCATACAGGGGGCTTCACTGAAGCTTTCTTT. The genes are TRBV14 and TRBJ1-1, with TRBD1 identical over 9 bases. CDR1 is SGHDN and CDR2 is FVKESK in the germline V gene. J lost 4 bases, V lost 3 bases, and 3 bases had no gene match. The CDR3 has 14 amino acids.